These 7 T cell receptor beta chains were sequenced from one sample in a study of cytomegalovirus exposure and HLA in healthy donors. PCR involved 60 Vbeta and 13 Jbeta primers. Repertoires were generated with immunoSEQ multiplex PCR, while TCRdb's copy carries only in-frame clones and drops some. This repertoire includes some 82,000 clones. Sequenced sample: PBMCs. Every receptor here comes from a woman aged 30 to 39 in good health and CMV-seronegative.

This chain connects TRBV7-9 to TRBJ1-2; D is ambiguous. The V end lost 5 bases, the J end lost 7 bases, and 11 bases lay between the germline ends. There are 12 residues in the CDR3. The germline V gene encodes CDR1 SEHNR and CDR2 FQNEAQ (reference sequence). Here the CDR3 reads CASSGVGPGYTF. CDR3 bases: TGTGCCAGCAGCGGAGTAGGCCCTGGCTACACCTTC.

This rearrangement joins TRBV30 to TRBJ2-1; 7 positions agree with TRBD1. The trim removed 5 bases at V and 7 bases at J, leaving 8 bases unmatched. The CDR3 contains 13 residues. Germline V gene data show CDR1 as GTSNPN and CDR2 as SVGIG (reference sequence). The CDR3 sequence: CAWAIVQGNEQFF. CDR3 nucleotide sequence: TGTGCCTGGGCGATCGTACAGGGGAATGAGCAGTTCTTC.

The J gene is TRBJ2-1, the V gene TRBV6-5; TRBD2 matches at 11 bases. The CDR3 is 14 residues long. Trimming took 3 bases from V and 7 from J; bases not matched to a gene: 2. Per the germline V gene, CDR1 is MNHEY and CDR2 is SVGAGI. This CDR3 is CASSYRLAGNEQFF. The CDR3 nucleotides are TGTGCCAGCAGTTATCGACTAGCGGGGAATGAGCAGTTCTTC.

This chain connects TRBV2 to TRBJ2-2; D may be TRBD1 (6 bases). Germline V lookup: CDR1 SNHLY, CDR2 FYNNEI. The CDR3 covers 16 residues. The V end lost 5 bases, the J end lost 0 bases, and 13 bases lay between the germline ends. CDR3: CASSTGTLANTGELFF. The CDR3 DNA is TGTGCCAGCAGTACCGGGACACTAGCGAACACCGGGGAGCTGTTTTTT.

The J gene is TRBJ1-2, the V gene TRBV6-1; unclear D gene. The germline gives CDR1 MNHNS, CDR2 SASEGT. Trimming took 3 bases from V and 4 from J, leaving 9 bases between them. This CDR3 has 13 amino acids. CDR3 loop: CASSDAAPYGYTF. The CDR3 DNA is TGTGCCAGCAGTGATGCGGCCCCCTATGGCTACACCTTC.

The V call is TRBV6-1, the J call TRBJ1-6; 7 nucleotides align to TRBD1. V shed 7 bases and J 7 bases; nucleotides not matched to a gene: 10. The CDR3 runs 15 residues. Germline CDR1 reads MNHNS; CDR2 reads SASEGT. CDR3 nucleotide sequence: TGTGCCAGCACGACAAGCAGGGGGGCCAATTCACCCCTCCACTTT. Translated: CASTTSRGANSPLHF.

This chain connects TRBV29-1 to TRBJ1-2, with D perhaps matching TRBD1 (6 bases). The germline V and J ends were trimmed by 0 bases and 7 bases, with 24 bases remaining between them. Germline CDR1 and CDR2: SQVTM and ANQGSEA. The CDR3 contains 17 residues. The CDR3 reads CSVEDQGLRDSQSGYTF. The CDR3 nucleotides read TGCAGCGTTGAAGATCAGGGGCTGAGGGATTCACAAAGTGGCTACACCTTC.